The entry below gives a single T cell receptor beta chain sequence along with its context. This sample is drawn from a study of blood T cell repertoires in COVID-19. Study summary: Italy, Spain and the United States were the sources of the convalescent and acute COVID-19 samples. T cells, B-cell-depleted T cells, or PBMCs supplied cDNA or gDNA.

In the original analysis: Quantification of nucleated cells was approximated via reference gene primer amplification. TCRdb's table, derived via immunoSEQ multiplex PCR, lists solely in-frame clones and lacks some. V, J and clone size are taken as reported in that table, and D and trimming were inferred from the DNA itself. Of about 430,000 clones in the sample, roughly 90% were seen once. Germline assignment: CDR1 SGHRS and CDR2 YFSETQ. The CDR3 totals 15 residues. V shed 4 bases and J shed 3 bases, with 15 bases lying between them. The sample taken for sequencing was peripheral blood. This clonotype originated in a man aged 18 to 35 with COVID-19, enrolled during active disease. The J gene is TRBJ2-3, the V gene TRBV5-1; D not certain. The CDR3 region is CASSLPGEDTDTQYF. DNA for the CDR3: TGCGCCAGCAGCCTCCCGGGTGAGGATACAGATACGCAGTATTTT.